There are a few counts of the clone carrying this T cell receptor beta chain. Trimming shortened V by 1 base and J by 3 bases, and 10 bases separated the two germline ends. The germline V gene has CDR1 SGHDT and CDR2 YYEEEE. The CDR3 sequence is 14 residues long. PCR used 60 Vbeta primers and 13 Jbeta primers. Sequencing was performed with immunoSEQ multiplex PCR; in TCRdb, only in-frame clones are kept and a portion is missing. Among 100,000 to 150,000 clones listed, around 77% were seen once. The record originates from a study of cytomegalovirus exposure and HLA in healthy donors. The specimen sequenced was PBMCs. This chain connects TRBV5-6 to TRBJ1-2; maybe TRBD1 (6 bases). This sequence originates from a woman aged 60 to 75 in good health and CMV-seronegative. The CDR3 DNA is TGTGCCAGCAGCTTGACAGGGCCTTACTATGGCTACACCTTC. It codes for CASSLTGPYYGYTF.